The 23 T cell receptor beta chains reported below all come from one sample, sequenced in a study of T cell responses to AZD1222 COVID-19 vaccine. Assay: immunoSEQ multiplex PCR; the TCRdb copy retains only in-frame clones and omits some. The sample holds about 130,000 clones; over 90% are singletons and the top ten take roughly 0.87%. The input for sequencing was peripheral blood, taken on day 0 of AZD1222 vaccination. These receptors all come from an adult in good health.

The V and J genes are TRBV7-2 and TRBJ1-4; 9 positions agree with TRBD1. V was pared by 5 bases and J by 10 bases, with 8 bases of the junction left unmatched. Germline CDR1 reads SGHTA; CDR2 reads FQGNSA. The CDR3 covers 14 residues. The CDR3 here is CASSGLQGAGKLFF. Written as DNA, the CDR3 is TGTGCCAGCAGCGGGCTACAGGGGGCTGGAAAACTGTTTTTT.

The rearrangement links TRBV5-1 to TRBJ1-3; 10 positions match TRBD1. Germline loops: CDR1 SGHRS, CDR2 YFSETQ. V shed 4 bases and J 2 bases; nucleotides not matched to a gene: 9. The CDR3 contains 17 residues. The CDR3 DNA follows: TGCGCCAGCAGCCACGGGACGACAGGGGGCCCTGGAAACACCATATATTTT. Encoded protein: CASSHGTTGGPGNTIYF.

The rearrangement links TRBV5-6 to TRBJ1-6; 7 bases match TRBD1. Germline trimming cut 2 bases from V and 9 bases from J; bases unmatched to any gene: 5. The CDR3 is 14 amino acids. CDR1 and CDR2 from the germline V gene are SGHDT and YYEEEE. The CDR3 DNA follows: TGTGCCAGCAGCTTAAGGGGGCCGATTTCACCCCTCCACTTT. The encoded protein is CASSLRGPISPLHF.

The chain recombines TRBV5-6 with TRBJ1-2; 10 nucleotides agree with TRBD1. Germline V gives CDR1 SGHDT, CDR2 YYEEEE. V shed 0 bases, J shed 13 bases, and the junction held 6 bases outside the gene matches. The CDR3 has 13 residues. The CDR3 spells CASSLASGDRGTF. CDR3 bases: TGTGCCAGCAGCTTGGCCTCTGGGGACAGGGGCACCTTC.

The CDR3 DNA reads TGTGCCAGCAGCCCATTCTCAGGGGGCCAGGCCACCCTCCACTTT. Encoded protein: CASSPFSGGQATLHF. The genes are TRBV11-2 and TRBJ1-6; 8 positions agree with TRBD1. V shed 5 bases, J shed 14 bases, and the junction held 14 bases outside the gene matches. The CDR3 contains 15 residues. Germline V gene sequence: CDR1 SGHAT, CDR2 FQNNGV.

The gene calls are TRBV27 and TRBJ1-1, with D tentatively TRBD1 (6 bases). The CDR3 contains 15 residues. Per germline, CDR1 MNHEY and CDR2 SMNVEV (reference sequence). Trimming cost V 5 bases and J 4 bases, with 17 bases left between them. CDR3 in amino acids: CASSITGRSGTEAFF. CDR3 DNA sequence: TGTGCCAGCAGTATTACAGGGAGGTCGGGCACTGAAGCTTTCTTT.

The gene calls are TRBV6-5 and TRBJ1-2, with no clear D. V lost 0 bases and J lost 2, with 10 bases in between. This CDR3 comprises 15 residues. The germline CDR1 and CDR2 sequences are MNHEY and SVGAGI. The CDR3 loop is CASSYSADGNYGYTF. The CDR3, as DNA: TGTGCCAGCAGTTACTCGGCGGACGGGAACTATGGCTACACCTTC.

This clone showed up just once. The V gene is TRBV14, the J gene TRBJ2-3; D ambiguous. Between the trimmed V and J ends, which lost 4 bases and 0 bases, there was a span of 11 bases. The CDR3 is 15 residues long. Germline V gives CDR1 SGHDN, CDR2 FVKESK. The CDR3 DNA reads TGTGCCAGCAGCCCGGGCTTTTCTAGCACAGATACGCAGTATTTT. It yields the protein CASSPGFSSTDTQYF.

A single count supports this clone. The chain couples TRBV9 to TRBJ2-7; a weak D match, TRBD1 (5 bases). Trimming removed 0 bases at V and 0 bases at J, with 10 bases between. Germline V CDR1 and CDR2: SGDLS, YYNGEE. The length of the CDR3 is 15 residues. The CDR3 coding sequence is TGTGCCAGCAGCGTAGGTGGGGCCCACTCCTACGAGCAGTACTTC. This translates into CASSVGGAHSYEQYF.

This clone showed up just a few times. The V gene is TRBV27, the J gene TRBJ2-1, with 10 bases matching TRBD2. V was pared by 5 bases and J by 7 bases, with 11 bases of the junction left unmatched. This CDR3 is 16 amino acids long. Germline V lookup: CDR1 MNHEY, CDR2 SMNVEV (reference sequence). DNA for the CDR3: TGTGCCAGCAGTCAACTCCCACTAGCGGGGAAGAATGAGCAGTTCTTC. Protein sequence: CASSQLPLAGKNEQFF.

This clone has a handful of counts. This chain connects TRBV18 to TRBJ1-1, with D possibly TRBD1 on 5 matching bases. V lost 8 bases to trimming and J lost 1 base, with 11 bases between them. CDR1 and CDR2 (germline): KGHSH, LQKENI. The CDR3 loop spans 13 amino acids. CDR3 nucleotide sequence: TGTGCCAGCCGGAGGGACTCGAACACTGAAGCTTTCTTT. As protein: CASRRDSNTEAFF.

The chain recombines TRBV6-5 with TRBJ2-3; possibly TRBD1 for D (5 bases). V lost 6 bases and J lost 1, with 14 bases in between. CDR1 MNHEY and CDR2 SVGAGI come from the germline V gene. The CDR3 consists of 15 residues. The CDR3 sequence is CASRVQGRGTDTQYF. CDR3 coding DNA: TGTGCCAGCAGGGTGCAGGGAAGGGGCACAGATACGCAGTATTTT.

The rearrangement uses TRBV2 and TRBJ1-2, with D possibly TRBD1 on 6 matching bases. Germline V gene data show CDR1 as SNHLY and CDR2 as FYNNEI. The CDR3 is 13 amino acids. The V gene lost 4 bases and the J gene lost 4 bases, with 10 bases spanning the gap. CDR3: CASSGGPSYGYTF. The DNA for the CDR3 is TGTGCCAGCAGTGGGGGGCCGAGCTATGGCTACACCTTC.

This clone was seen only once. The rearrangement links TRBV7-9 to TRBJ1-5; D is unresolved. Germline values: CDR1 SEHNR, CDR2 FQNEAQ (reference sequence). Deletions cut 1 base from V and 6 bases from J, with 13 bases between. CDR3 size: 15 residues. DNA of the CDR3: TGTGCCAGCAGCTTAGATGAGGAAATGGGTCAGCCCCAGCATTTT. It specifies CASSLDEEMGQPQHF.

The V and J genes are TRBV2 and TRBJ1-5; D is unresolved. Germline CDR1 SNHLY, CDR2 FYNNEI. The CDR3 has 14 residues. V lost 4 bases to trimming and J lost 0 bases, with 7 bases between them. The CDR3 spells CASSGQVSNQPQHF. CDR3 DNA sequence: TGTGCCAGCAGTGGGCAGGTTAGCAATCAGCCCCAGCATTTT.

This chain connects TRBV27 to TRBJ1-5; possible D gene TRBD1, 5 bases. V shed 7 bases and J shed 2 bases, with 15 bases lying between them. CDR1 and CDR2 from the germline V gene are MNHEY and SMNVEV (reference sequence). The CDR3 sequence is 15 residues long. DNA of the CDR3: TGTGCCAGCAAATTGAGGGGTATTGGCAATCAGCCCCAGCATTTT. Its protein product is CASKLRGIGNQPQHF.

This chain links TRBV11-3 with TRBJ2-5; D is undetermined. Per the germline V gene, CDR1 is SGHNT and CDR2 is YENEEA. Trimming stripped 1 base from V and 5 bases from J, with 14 bases between. The CDR3 has 15 amino acids. The DNA of the CDR3 is TGTGCCAGCAGCTTAGGTTTGCAGGCGGTTGAGACCCAGTACTTC. Its protein is CASSLGLQAVETQYF.

This clone came up once. V gene TRBV3-1 (or the pseudogene TRBV3-2) combines with J gene TRBJ2-1, with no clear D. This CDR3 is built from 13 residues. Trimming shortened V by 0 bases and J by 4 bases, and 4 bases separated the two germline ends. Per the germline V gene, CDR1 is LGHDT and CDR2 is YNNKEL (reference sequence). The CDR3, as DNA: TGTGCCAGCAGCCAAGAACTGTACAATGAGCAGTTCTTC. This codes for CASSQELYNEQFF.

The J gene is TRBJ1-3, the V gene TRBV21-1; the DNA was not compared with TRBD1, the D call given in the table. TRBV21-1 is annotated as a pseudogene. This CDR3 contains 16 residues. The CDR3 reads CASSQIPKSSGNTIYF. The CDR3 nucleotides are TGTGCCAGCAGCCAGATCCCCAAAAGTTCTGGAAACACCATATATTTT.

This sequence joins TRBV19 and TRBJ1-4; a weak D match, TRBD1 (5 bases). This CDR3 comprises 16 residues. Germline V lookup: CDR1 LNHDA, CDR2 SQIVND (reference sequence). Trimming removed 4 bases at V and 8 bases at J, with 20 bases between. The CDR3 region is CASSNGAAGSGEKLFF. The DNA for the CDR3 is TGTGCCAGTAGTAACGGGGCGGCAGGTAGCGGCGAAAAACTGTTTTTT.

The chain joins TRBV5-5 to TRBJ1-5; D ambiguous. Germline CDR1 and CDR2: SGHKS and YYEKEE (reference sequence). The CDR3 extends over 13 amino acids. V was shortened by 1 base and J by 1 base, with 3 bases between the two germline ends. CDR3 amino acids: CASSLTSNQPQHF. The CDR3 DNA follows: TGTGCCAGCAGCTTGACAAGCAATCAGCCCCAGCATTTT.

This rearrangement joins TRBV5-4 to TRBJ1-2; D is undetermined. V gave up 0 bases and J gave up 2 bases, with 11 bases separating them. Germline lookup yields CDR1 SGHNT and CDR2 YYREEE (reference sequence). CDR3 size: 15 residues. This chain's CDR3 is CASSLEEGWNYGYTF. The CDR3 region has the DNA TGTGCCAGCAGCTTGGAGGAGGGATGGAACTATGGCTACACCTTC.

This clone was seen a handful of times. This chain links TRBV6-6 with TRBJ1-2; D is ambiguous. This CDR3 region has 14 residues. V lost 5 bases to trimming and J lost 0 bases, with 10 bases between them. The germline gives CDR1 MNHNY, CDR2 SVGAGI (reference sequence). CDR3 amino acids: CASSQETSNYGYTF. The DNA for the CDR3 is TGTGCCAGCAGTCAAGAAACTTCTAACTATGGCTACACCTTC.